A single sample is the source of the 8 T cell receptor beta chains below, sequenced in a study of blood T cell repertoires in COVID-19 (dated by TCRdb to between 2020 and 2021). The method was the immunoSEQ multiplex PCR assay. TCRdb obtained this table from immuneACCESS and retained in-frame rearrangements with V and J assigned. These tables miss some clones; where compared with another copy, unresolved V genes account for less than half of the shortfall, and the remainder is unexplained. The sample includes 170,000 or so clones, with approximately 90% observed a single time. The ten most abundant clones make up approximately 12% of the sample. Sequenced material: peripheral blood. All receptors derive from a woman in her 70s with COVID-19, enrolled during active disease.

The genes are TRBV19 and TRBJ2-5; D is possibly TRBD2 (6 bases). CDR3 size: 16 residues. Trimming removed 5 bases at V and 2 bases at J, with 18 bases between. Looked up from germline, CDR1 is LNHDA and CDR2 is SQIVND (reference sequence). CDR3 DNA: TGTGCCAGTAGTCTTTTTAGCGGAACATTACAAGAGACCCAGTACTTC. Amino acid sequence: CASSLFSGTLQETQYF.

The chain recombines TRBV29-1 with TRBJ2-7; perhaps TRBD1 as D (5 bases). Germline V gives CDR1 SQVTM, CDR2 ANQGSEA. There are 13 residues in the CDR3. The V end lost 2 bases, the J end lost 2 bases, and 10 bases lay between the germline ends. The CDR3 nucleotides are TGCAGCGTTGAAACACAGGTCCCCTACGAGCAGTACTTC. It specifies CSVETQVPYEQYF.

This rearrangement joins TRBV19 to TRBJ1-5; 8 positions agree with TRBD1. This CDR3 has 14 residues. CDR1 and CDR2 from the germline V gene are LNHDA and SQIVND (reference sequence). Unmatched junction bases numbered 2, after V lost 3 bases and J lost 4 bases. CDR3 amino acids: CASSIDRGNQPQHF. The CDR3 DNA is TGTGCCAGTAGTATTGACAGGGGTAATCAGCCCCAGCATTTT.

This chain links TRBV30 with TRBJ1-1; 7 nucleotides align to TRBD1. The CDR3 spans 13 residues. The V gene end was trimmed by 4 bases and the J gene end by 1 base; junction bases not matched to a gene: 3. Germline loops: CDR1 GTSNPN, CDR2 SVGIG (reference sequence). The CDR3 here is CAWNRGRNTEAFF. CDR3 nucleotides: TGTGCCTGGAACAGGGGACGGAACACTGAAGCTTTCTTT.

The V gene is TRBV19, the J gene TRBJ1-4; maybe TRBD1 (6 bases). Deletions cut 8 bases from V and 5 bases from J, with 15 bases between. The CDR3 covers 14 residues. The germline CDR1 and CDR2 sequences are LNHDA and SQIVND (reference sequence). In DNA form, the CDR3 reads TGTGCCAGTTCATGGGGACAACGAAATGAAAAACTGTTTTTT. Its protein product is CASSWGQRNEKLFF.

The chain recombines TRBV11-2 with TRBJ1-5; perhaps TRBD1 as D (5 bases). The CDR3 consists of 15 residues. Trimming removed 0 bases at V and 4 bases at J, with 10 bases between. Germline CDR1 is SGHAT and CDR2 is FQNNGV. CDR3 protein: CASSLDSQGNQPQHF. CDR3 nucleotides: TGTGCCAGCAGCTTAGATAGCCAGGGAAATCAGCCCCAGCATTTT.

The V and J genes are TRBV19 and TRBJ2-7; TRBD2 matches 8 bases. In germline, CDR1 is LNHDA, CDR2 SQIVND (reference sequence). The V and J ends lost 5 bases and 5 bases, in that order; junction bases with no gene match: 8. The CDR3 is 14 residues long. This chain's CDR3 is CASSSGGTFDEQYF. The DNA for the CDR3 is TGTGCCAGTAGTTCGGGAGGGACGTTCGACGAGCAGTACTTC.

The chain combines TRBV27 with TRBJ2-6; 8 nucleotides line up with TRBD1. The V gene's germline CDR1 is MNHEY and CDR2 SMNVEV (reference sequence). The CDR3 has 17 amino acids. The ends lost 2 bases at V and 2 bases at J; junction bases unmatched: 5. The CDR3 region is CASSLGQGAPGANVLTF. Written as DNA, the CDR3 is TGTGCCAGCAGTTTAGGGCAGGGGGCGCCTGGGGCCAACGTCCTGACTTTC.